A single sample is the source of the 30 T cell receptor beta chains below, sequenced in a study of blood T cells in healthy people across ages. The second PCR ran 7 to 11 cycles with a sample-barcoded 5' primer and J-beta primers. TCRdb analysed the 5' RACE reads with MiXCR anew, one entry per CDR3 protein. The profile shows approximately 790,000 distinct CDR3 sequences, around two thirds of them singletons. The sample taken for sequencing was blood. The receptors shown here come from a man aged 25 to 45 in good health.

V is TRBV20-1 and J is TRBJ2-4; 8 bases fit TRBD1. CDR3 size: 16 residues. The V segment lost 3 bases and the J segment 1 base; nucleotides outside the gene matches: 8. The germline V gene has CDR1 DFQATT and CDR2 SNEGSKA (reference sequence). For the CDR3, the DNA is TGCAGTGCTAGCCATCAGGGGGCTCGGGCCAAAAACATTCAGTACTTC. It yields the protein CSASHQGARAKNIQYF.

This clonotype occurred a few times. The chain combines TRBV4-2 with TRBJ1-2; perhaps TRBD1 as D (6 bases). CDR3 size: 15 residues. V shed 7 bases and J shed 1 base, with 16 bases lying between them. Germline values: CDR1 LGHNA, CDR2 YNFKEQ. The DNA of the CDR3 is TGTGCCAGCACCCCGCGGACAGAAGGTAACTATGGCTACACCTTC. Protein product: CASTPRTEGNYGYTF.

This clonotype was counted between two and nine times. The rearrangement uses TRBV7-2 and TRBJ2-1, with a tentative D call TRBD2 (6 bases). Germline V CDR1 and CDR2: SGHTA, FQGNSA. The CDR3 extends over 16 amino acids. V lost 5 bases and J 6 bases, leaving 20 bases between the germline ends. The CDR3 protein is CASSLRGRQGRNEQFF. The CDR3 coding sequence is TGTGCCAGCAGCCTCCGGGGGAGGCAGGGACGCAATGAGCAGTTCTTC.

The chain uses TRBV6-1 and TRBJ1-4, with D possibly being TRBD1 (5 bases). CDR3 length: 13 residues. Germline V gene sequence: CDR1 MNHNS, CDR2 SASEGT. V was clipped by 3 bases and J by 7 bases, with 9 bases between them. CDR3 bases: TGTGCCAGCAGTGAGACAGCGCCTGAAAAACTGTTTTTT. This encodes CASSETAPEKLFF.

The rearrangement uses TRBV5-1 and TRBJ1-2; 10 nucleotides line up with TRBD1. The CDR3 length is 14 residues. Germline trimming cut 4 bases from V and 8 bases from J; bases unmatched to any gene: 8. Germline CDR1 SGHRS, CDR2 YFSETQ. Here the CDR3 reads CASSVTGTGVGYTF. Written as DNA, the CDR3 is TGCGCCAGCAGCGTGACCGGGACAGGGGTCGGCTACACCTTC.

The V call is TRBV12-3 or TRBV12-4, the J call TRBJ2-7; 9 positions match TRBD1. J gave up 7 bases and V 6 bases, and 13 bases lay outside the gene matches. The CDR3 extends over 15 amino acids. The CDR3 DNA reads as TGTGCCAGCAGGCCCTCGGGACAGGGTCTAGGGGAGCAGTACTTC. Translated: CASRPSGQGLGEQYF.

This clonotype occurred once. The CDR3 here is CASSPRNGGETQYF. The CDR3 DNA reads as TGTGCCAGCAGTCCCAGGAATGGGGGGGAGACCCAGTACTTC. V and J are TRBV12-3 or TRBV12-4 and TRBJ2-5, with a tentative D call TRBD2 (6 bases). Trimming pared 5 bases from V and 5 bases from J, leaving 15 bases between. This CDR3 has 14 amino acids.

The V gene is TRBV13, the J gene TRBJ2-1; 10 nucleotides agree with TRBD1. The CDR3 length is 13 residues. The V gene's germline CDR1 is PRHDT and CDR2 FYEKMQ (reference sequence). Losses at the gene ends were 6 bases for V and 9 bases for J; bases not matched to a gene: 5. The chain's CDR3 is CASRRQGAGEQFF. CDR3 DNA sequence: TGTGCCAGCAGGCGACAGGGGGCGGGTGAGCAGTTCTTC.

This clonotype was detected a few times. The gene calls are TRBV21-1 and TRBJ1-2; TRBD1 reflects the table's D call only, with no check against the DNA. TRBV21-1 is assigned pseudogene status. The CDR3 spans 15 residues. The CDR3 DNA follows: TGTGCCAGCAGCAAACCGAGACAGGGCAACTATGGCTACACCTTC. Protein sequence: CASSKPRQGNYGYTF.

The J gene is TRBJ2-7, the V gene TRBV5-1; 7 nucleotides line up with TRBD1. After removal of 2 bases from V and 7 bases from J, the junction contained 9 bases not matched to a gene. The CDR3 covers 14 residues. The germline gives CDR1 SGHRS, CDR2 YFSETQ. The CDR3 reads CASSFPGDRPEQYF. The CDR3 nucleotides are TGCGCCAGCAGCTTCCCAGGGGACAGACCGGAGCAGTACTTC. Supplemented by reference TRBV5-1 and TRBJ2-7, the full variable domain reads KAGVTQTPRYLIKTRGQQVTLSCSPISGHRSVSWYQQTPGQGLQFLFEYFSETQRNKGNFPGRFSGRQFSNSRSEMNVSTLELGDSALYLCASSFPGDRPEQYFGPGTRLTVT.

V is TRBV5-6 and J is TRBJ1-4; no firm D call. Germline lookup yields CDR1 SGHDT and CDR2 YYEEEE. The length of the CDR3 is 14 residues. Trimming left V 0 bases short and J 8 bases short, with 11 bases between. The CDR3 spells CASSLAGEWEKLFF. DNA for the CDR3: TGTGCCAGCAGCTTGGCCGGGGAGTGGGAAAAACTGTTTTTT.

V gene TRBV30 combines with J gene TRBJ1-4; D might be TRBD1 (6 bases). This CDR3 spans 14 amino acids. CDR1 and CDR2 (germline): GTSNPN, SVGIG (reference sequence). Deletions cut 7 bases from V and 6 bases from J, with 18 bases between. The CDR3: CASTGTRLYEKLFF. Here the CDR3 DNA reads TGTGCCTCGACCGGGACACGACTTTATGAAAAACTGTTTTTT.

The rearrangement joins TRBV9 to TRBJ1-2, with a possible D match to TRBD1 (6 bases). V gave up 4 bases and J gave up 2 bases, with 15 bases separating them. The germline V gene has CDR1 SGDLS and CDR2 YYNGEE. This CDR3 region has 15 residues. The CDR3: CASSLPQDSNYGYTF. CDR3 in DNA: TGTGCCAGCAGCCTCCCACAGGACAGCAACTATGGCTACACCTTC.

The chain employs TRBV12-3 or TRBV12-4 and TRBJ2-1; D is perhaps TRBD1 or TRBD2 (5 bases each). The V end lost 3 bases, the J end lost 6 bases, and 9 bases lay between the germline ends. CDR3 length: 13 amino acids. CDR3 in amino acids: CASSFRDPNEQFF. The CDR3, as DNA: TGTGCCAGCAGTTTCCGGGACCCCAATGAGCAGTTCTTC.

The CDR3 region is CASSLAPSPSEQFF. CDR3 DNA: TGCGCCAGCAGCTTGGCACCTAGCCCAAGTGAGCAGTTCTTC. V gene TRBV5-1 combines with J gene TRBJ2-1, with D possibly matching TRBD2 (5 bases). CDR1 is SGHRS, CDR2 YFSETQ, per germline. The germline V and J ends were trimmed by 0 bases and 9 bases, with 13 bases remaining between them. CDR3 length equals 14 residues.

V usage is TRBV28 and J usage is TRBJ2-7; weak D call: TRBD1 (7 bases). With 6 bases removed from V and 3 bases from J, the gap between germline ends came to 21 bases. Per the germline V gene, CDR1 is MDHEN and CDR2 is SYDVKM. CDR3 size: 16 residues. The CDR3 coding sequence is TGTGCCAGCAGCCCACCGGAGGGCCAGGGGGGCTACGAGCAGTACTTC. As protein: CASSPPEGQGGYEQYF.

This rearrangement joins TRBV20-1 to TRBJ2-7, with 10 bases fitting TRBD2. The J call could be wrong; TRBJ2-5 is a better fit for the DNA end. Germline V lookup: CDR1 DFQATT, CDR2 SNEGSKA (reference sequence). The CDR3 consists of 14 residues. As DNA, the CDR3 is TGCAGTGCTAGGCAGCTAGCGGGGGCCGAGACCCAGTACTTC. Its translation is CSARQLAGAETQYF.

The chain is built from TRBV9 and TRBJ2-3; tentative D call: TRBD2 (6 bases). Germline CDR1 reads SGDLS; CDR2 reads YYNGEE. The CDR3 has 17 amino acids. V dropped 0 bases and J dropped 0 bases, with 14 bases sitting between them. The CDR3, as DNA: TGTGCCAGCAGCGTAGACGGGGGTCCGTCTAGCACAGATACGCAGTATTTT. Translating gives CASSVDGGPSSTDTQYF. Looking up the rest from reference TRBV9 and TRBJ2-3 gives the full variable domain: DSGVTQTPKHLITATGQRVTLRCSPRSGDLSVYWYQQSLDQGLQFLIQYYNGEERAKGNILERFSAQQFPDLHSELNLSSLELGDSALYFCASSVDGGPSSTDTQYFGPGTRLTVL.

The chain couples TRBV27 to TRBJ2-2; 11 nucleotides agree with TRBD2. The CDR3 has 14 residues. V shed 9 bases, J shed 2 bases, and the junction held 2 bases outside the gene matches. In germline, CDR1 is MNHEY, CDR2 SMNVEV (reference sequence). CDR3 DNA sequence: TGTGCCAGTGGGACTAGCGGTAACACCGGGGAGCTGTTTTTT. This gives the protein CASGTSGNTGELFF.

This chain connects TRBV7-6 to TRBJ2-7; D unresolved. The last part of the DNA fits TRBJ2-5 better; the J call may be wrong. CDR1 and CDR2 (germline): SGHVS, FNYEAQ. The CDR3 spans 16 residues. The CDR3 reads CASSLSRVGIGETQYF. The CDR3 coding sequence is TGTGCCAGCAGCTTATCGCGAGTGGGAATAGGGGAGACCCAGTACTTC.

A few counts support this clonotype. The chain is built from TRBV29-1 and TRBJ2-5; D remains ambiguous. V was clipped by 8 bases and J by 1 base, with 14 bases between them. CDR1 and CDR2 (germline): SQVTM, ANQGSEA. This CDR3 spans 13 amino acids. CDR3 sequence: CSSRPTSQETQYF. CDR3 in DNA: TGCAGCTCCCGTCCGACATCCCAAGAGACCCAGTACTTC.

V gene TRBV11-2 combines with J gene TRBJ2-1; D is undetermined. Per the germline V gene, CDR1 is SGHAT and CDR2 is FQNNGV. The ends were cut back, 5 bases at V and 9 bases at J, with 14 bases in the middle. CDR3 length: 13 residues. For the CDR3, the DNA is TGTGCCAGCAGCGTATGGGCAGGCGGTGAGCAGTTCTTC. Protein sequence: CASSVWAGGEQFF.

This clonotype came up a few times. V and J are TRBV6-6 and TRBJ2-7; no firm D call. The CDR3 extends over 12 amino acids. Trimming removed 5 bases at V and 4 bases at J, with 9 bases between. Per the germline V gene, CDR1 is MNHNY and CDR2 is SVGAGI (reference sequence). The DNA of the CDR3 is TGTGCCAGCAGTCCAAATGGGTACGAGCAGTACTTC. Residues: CASSPNGYEQYF.

Note on this clonotype: A much more abundant neighbour one base away suggests this may be a read error. This chain links TRBV7-2 with TRBJ2-7; D uncertain. CDR3 length: 11 amino acids. The germline CDR1 and CDR2 sequences are SGHTA and FQGNSA. Here the CDR3 reads CANSFRYEQYF. The DNA of the CDR3 is TGTGCCAACAGCTTCAGATACGAGCAGTACTTC.

The gene calls are TRBV5-1 and TRBJ2-1; 7 bases match TRBD1. Germline V gene data show CDR1 as SGHRS and CDR2 as YFSETQ. This CDR3 contains 15 residues. After removal of 0 bases from V and 7 bases from J, the junction contained 7 bases not matched to a gene. The CDR3 sequence: CASSLVPGGLNEQFF. The CDR3 nucleotides read TGCGCCAGCAGCTTGGTTCCAGGGGGATTGAATGAGCAGTTCTTC.

Note on this clonotype: Possible read error: a much larger clone is one base away. The chain couples TRBV5-1 to TRBJ1-2, with 11 bases aligning to TRBD1. V was clipped by 4 bases and J by 5 bases; unmatched bases: 7. This CDR3 contains 15 residues. In germline, CDR1 is SGHRS, CDR2 YFSETQ. CDR3 nucleotides: TGCGCCAGCAGCGAAGACGGACAGGGGGCTTATGGCTACACCTTC. Protein sequence: CASSEDGQGAYGYTF.

The chain joins TRBV6-2 or TRBV6-3 to TRBJ2-1; D gene ambiguous. The CDR3 has 14 amino acids. Germline V CDR1 and CDR2: MNHEY, SVGEGT. V was shortened by 8 bases and J by 6 bases, with 17 bases between the two germline ends. For the CDR3, the DNA is TGTGCCAGCCAGGACGGCCTAAGGGTCAATGAGCAGTTCTTC. Its translation: CASQDGLRVNEQFF.

This clonotype was seen only once. This rearrangement joins TRBV5-1 to TRBJ2-7, with TRBD1 identical over 9 bases. Losses at the gene ends were 1 base for V and 0 bases for J; bases not matched to a gene: 14. The CDR3 totals 19 residues. Germline loops: CDR1 SGHRS, CDR2 YFSETQ. CDR3 in amino acids: CASSLRGSGGTGNSYEQYF. Here the CDR3 DNA reads TGCGCCAGCAGCTTGAGGGGATCTGGCGGGACAGGGAACTCCTACGAGCAGTACTTC.

The CDR3 DNA reads as TGTGCCAGCAGTGACAGGGGACAGGGGCTGAAGACCCAGTACTTC. Protein sequence: CASSDRGQGLKTQYF. V is TRBV6-4 and J is TRBJ2-5; the match to TRBD1 covers 10 bases. Germline V lookup: CDR1 MRHNA, CDR2 SNTAGT. The CDR3 contains 15 residues. Unmatched junction bases numbered 6, after V lost 2 bases and J lost 6 bases.

The rearrangement joins TRBV3-1 to TRBJ2-1; D is perhaps TRBD1 or TRBD2 (5 bases each). Germline loops: CDR1 LGHDT, CDR2 YNNKEL (reference sequence). The length of the CDR3 is 15 residues. Deletions cut 3 bases from V and 5 bases from J, with 14 bases between. The CDR3 nucleotides read TGTGCCAGCAGCCAGTACAGGAGAGCGGACAATGAGCAGTTCTTC. This encodes CASSQYRRADNEQFF.